Below, 6 T cell receptor beta chains from the same sample are listed, as sequenced in a study of T cells expressing NK-cell markers. Using the 5' RACE reads, TCRdb records one entry per CDR3 protein without DNA. The table for this sample gives 200,000 to 300,000 distinct CDR3 sequences. Source material: blood T cells: a sorted CD56 or NKG2C T cell subset, CD4+ or CD8+ T cells, or bulk PBMC T cells (not recorded which). These receptors originate from a woman between 18 and 75 years old in good health.

The rearrangement links TRBV15 to TRBJ1-1; the TRBD1 assignment by TCRdb is unverifiable without DNA. Germline CDR1 reads LNHNV; CDR2 reads YYDKDF (reference sequence). CDR3 length equals 16 residues. CDR3 sequence: CATRPPDRGTATEAFF.

The CDR3 reads CASSLRTGGKETQYF. The rearrangement joins TRBV5-6 to TRBJ2-5; TCRdb returns TRBD1, unconfirmable since there is no DNA. Germline CDR1 and CDR2: SGHDT and YYEEEE. The length of the CDR3 is 15 residues.

The J gene is TRBJ2-2, the V gene TRBV4-3. This CDR3 contains 17 residues. In germline, CDR1 is LGHNA, CDR2 YSLEER. CDR3 loop: CASSQKYGQWNTGELFF.

This chain joins TRBV7-9 and TRBJ1-2. Germline-derived CDR1 and CDR2 are SEHNR and FQNEAQ (reference sequence). The CDR3 is 16 amino acids. CDR3 in amino acids: CASSSHTTSPMRRYTF.

The chain has TRBV12-3 or TRBV12-4 and TRBJ2-7; TCRdb returns TRBD1, unconfirmable since there is no DNA. This CDR3 has 14 amino acids. The CDR3: CASSIRDSYAEQYF.

The CDR3 region is CASSMTQLGNTEAFF. The chain combines TRBV12-3 or TRBV12-4 with TRBJ1-1. CDR3 size: 15 residues.